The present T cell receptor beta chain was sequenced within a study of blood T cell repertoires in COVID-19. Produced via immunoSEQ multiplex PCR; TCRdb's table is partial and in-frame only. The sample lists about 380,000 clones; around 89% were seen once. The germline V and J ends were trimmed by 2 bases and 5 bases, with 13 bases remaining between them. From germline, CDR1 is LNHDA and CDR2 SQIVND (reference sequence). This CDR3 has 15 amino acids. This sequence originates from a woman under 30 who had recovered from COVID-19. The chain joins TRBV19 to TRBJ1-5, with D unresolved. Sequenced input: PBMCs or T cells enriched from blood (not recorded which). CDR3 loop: CASSIPSGVHQPQHF. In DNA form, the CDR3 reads TGTGCCAGTAGTATACCTAGCGGGGTGCATCAGCCCCAGCATTTT.